Shown below are 18 T cell receptor beta chains from a single sample sequenced in a study of T cells in women clearing cervical HPV infection (dated by TCRdb to 2017 to 2018). The library was built by means of the immunoSEQ multiplex PCR assay. TCRdb mirrors the immuneACCESS table, restricted to in-frame sequences. Some clones are absent from its copies; in checked studies, under half trace to an unresolved V gene, and the reason for the others is unknown. The data table for this sample lists some 31,000 clones. The ten largest clones add up to more than 6% of the sample. The sample was blood buffy coat. The source of these receptors is a woman aged 18 to 69 with a cervical HPV16 infection that either progressed to CIN3+ or cleared (not recorded which).

Details on this clone: Read sequence stops 3 residues before the CDR3 end, and the germline J gene provides the missing end. The chain is built from TRBV28 and TRBJ1-2; possibly TRBD1 for D (6 bases). V was pared by 5 bases and J by 4 bases, with 20 bases between. Germline V gene lookup returns CDR1 MDHEN and CDR2 SYDVKM. The CDR3 is 16 residues long. This chain's CDR3 is CASSNFRGGGVYGYTF. CDR3 DNA, as far as it was read: TGTGCCAGCAGTAATTTCAGGGGCGGTGGAGTCTATGGC.

As to this clone: The DNA ends 3 residues before the CDR3 does, and the rest of the CDR3 is filled in from the germline J gene. The sample contains more than one DNA sequence encoding this CDR3. The chain has TRBV2 and TRBJ1-3; a weak D match, TRBD1 (6 bases). CDR1 SNHLY and CDR2 FYNNEI come from the germline V gene. The CDR3 consists of 14 residues. V gave up 6 bases and J gave up 3 bases, with 12 bases separating them. The CDR3 here is CASSNRVRGNTIYF. The covered CDR3 bases are TGTGCCAGCAGCAACAGGGTTCGTGGAAACACC.

Note on this clone: The read falls 3 residues short of the CDR3 end, and the missing part is taken from the germline J gene. This chain uses TRBV12-3 or TRBV12-4 with TRBJ2-5; 8 positions match TRBD2. Germline trimming cut 6 bases from V and 4 bases from J; bases unmatched to any gene: 7. This CDR3 is built from 14 residues. CDR3 DNA, as far as it was read: TGTGCCAGCAGAAAGAGCGGGAGTAGAGAGACC. Its translation is CASRKSGSRET. In full, the CDR3 is CASRKSGSRETQYF.

For this clone: The CDR3 is cut off 3 residues early in the read; its end comes from the germline J gene. The chain couples TRBV18 to TRBJ2-7, with D possibly TRBD1 on 5 matching bases. CDR3 length: 14 residues. Germline assignment: CDR1 KGHSH and CDR2 LQKENI. The V end lost 1 base, the J end lost 3 bases, and 10 bases lay between the germline ends. This CDR3 reads CASSPQGPDYEQYF. The DNA read from the CDR3 is TGTGCCAGCTCACCACAGGGGCCCGACTACGAG.

Points on this clone: The missing CDR3 end, 3 residues past where the read stops, is filled in from the germline J gene. Other nucleotide sequences from this sample produce the same CDR3. The chain employs TRBV7-9 and TRBJ1-2; D is possibly TRBD1 (5 bases). This CDR3 has 15 amino acids. Germline assignment: CDR1 SEHNR and CDR2 FQNEAQ (reference sequence). Here the CDR3 reads CASSPGLERGSKYTF. CDR3 bases read: TGTGCCAGCAGCCCGGGACTGGAGCGGGGGTCCAAA.

A word on this clone: From the germline J gene comes the end of the CDR3, since the read stops 3 residues before it. The chain couples TRBV30 to TRBJ2-3, with D perhaps TRBD1 (8 bases). The CDR3 runs to 13 residues. Germline values: CDR1 GTSNPN, CDR2 SVGIG (reference sequence). CDR3 protein: CAWSTGGEETQYF. CDR3 bases read: TGTGCCTGGAGTACAGGGGGGGAAGAGACG.

About this clone: The read falls 3 residues short of the CDR3 end, and the missing part is taken from the germline J gene. The J gene is TRBJ2-3, the V gene TRBV10-3; 9 bases align to TRBD1. With 3 bases clipped from V and 3 bases from J, the junction kept 7 bases outside the gene matches. Germline V gene sequence: CDR1 ENHRY, CDR2 SYGVKD. The CDR3 covers 16 residues. The chain's CDR3 is CAISDGRTGVTDTQYF. The CDR3 DNA, read in part, is TGTGCCATCAGTGATGGGAGGACAGGGGTGACAGATACG.

About this clone itself: The read terminates 3 residues before the CDR3 end, so the remaining end is supplied by the germline J gene. The V and J genes are TRBV6-2 or TRBV6-3 and TRBJ2-2, with 8 bases lining up with TRBD1. The CDR3 runs to 16 residues. Germline loops: CDR1 MNHEY, CDR2 SVGEGT. The CDR3 sequence: CASSNAGGEGNEKLFF. CDR3 bases read: TGTGCCAGCAGTAACGCAGGGGGCGAGGGGAATGAAAAG.

Concerning this clone itself: The CDR3 extends 3 residues past the end of the read, so its final part is completed from the germline J gene. The chain joins TRBV30 to TRBJ2-4, with a weak D call TRBD1 (6 bases). In germline, CDR1 is GTSNPN, CDR2 SVGIG (reference sequence). The CDR3 consists of 14 residues. CDR3 sequence: CAWSVAGGSYGQYF. The part of the CDR3 DNA that was read is TGTGCCTGGAGTGTTGCTGGGGGCAGCTATGGT.

Regarding this clone: Coverage ceases 3 residues before the CDR3 finishes, and the germline J gene fills in the end. J is TRBJ2-3 and V is TRBV23-1, with no clear D. TRBV23-1 qualifies as an ORF whose function is uncertain. Trimming took 7 bases from V and 1 from J, leaving 12 bases between them. CDR3 length: 14 residues. Here the CDR3 reads CASKDTVRTDTQYF. CDR3 DNA (partial): TGCGCCAGCAAGGATACAGTTCGCACAGATACG.

In regard to this clone: The missing CDR3 end, 3 residues past where the read stops, is filled in from the germline J gene. This chain connects TRBV11-2 to TRBJ2-5; no clear D. V shed 6 bases and J shed 3 bases, with 5 bases lying between them. This CDR3 is built from 11 residues. Looked up from germline, CDR1 is SGHAT and CDR2 is FQNNGV. The part of the CDR3 DNA that was read is TGTGCCAGCAGTCCCAAAGAGACC. It translates to CASSPKET. The full CDR3 protein is CASSPKETQYF.

With respect to this clone: The read ends 3 residues early relative to the CDR3; the germline J gene fills the gap. V is TRBV7-6 and J is TRBJ2-2; D is possibly TRBD1 (6 bases). V was cut by 2 bases and J by 2 bases, with 12 bases left in between. The CDR3 has 16 residues. Per the germline V gene, CDR1 is SGHVS and CDR2 is FNYEAQ. CDR3 in amino acids: CASSLLTGLNTGELFF. CDR3 DNA, as far as it was read: TGTGCCAGCAGCTTACTAACAGGGCTAAACACCGGGGAG.

As for this clone: The read terminates 3 residues before the CDR3 end, so the remaining end is supplied by the germline J gene. V usage is TRBV29-1 and J usage is TRBJ1-2, with D maybe TRBD1 (5 bases). The V gene's germline CDR1 is SQVTM and CDR2 ANQGSEA. The CDR3 totals 13 residues. The part of the CDR3 DNA that was read is TGCAGCGGAGTCATTGGGACTTTTGAGACC. Its protein is CSGVIGTFET. The whole CDR3 sequence reads CSGVIGTFETYTF.

For this clone: The CDR3 goes on 3 residues after the read ends, and that part is filled in from the germline J gene. The chain couples TRBV30 to TRBJ1-2; a weak D match, TRBD1 (5 bases). Per germline, CDR1 GTSNPN and CDR2 SVGIG (reference sequence). The length of the CDR3 is 13 residues. CDR3 amino acids: CAWKVDTSYDYTF. The CDR3 DNA, read in part, is TGTGCCTGGAAAGTGGACACCTCTTACGAC.

Worth noting for this clone: The read terminates 3 residues before the CDR3 end, so the remaining end is supplied by the germline J gene. The V and J genes are TRBV7-8 and TRBJ2-7; a possible D gene is TRBD1 (6 bases). Germline-derived CDR1 and CDR2 are SGHVS and FQNEAQ. This CDR3 is built from 16 residues. V shed 3 bases and J shed 0 bases, with 15 bases lying between them. The CDR3 region is CASSFWTARSSYEQYF. CDR3 DNA (partial): TGTGCCAGCAGCTTCTGGACAGCTAGGAGCTCCTACGAG.

Points on this clone: The CDR3 extends 3 residues past the end of the read, so its final part is completed from the germline J gene. This sequence joins TRBV29-1 and TRBJ2-6, with D unclear. The V end was cut by 2 bases, the J end by 2 bases, with 10 bases between. Germline loops: CDR1 SQVTM, CDR2 ANQGSEA. The CDR3 length is 15 residues. CDR3 DNA, as far as it was read: TGCAGCGTTGAATCGCGGCAGCCTGGGGCCAACGTC. As protein: CSVESRQPGANV. The full CDR3 is CSVESRQPGANVLTF. Looking up the rest from reference TRBV29-1 and TRBJ2-6 gives the full variable domain: SAVISQKPSRDICQRGTSLTIQCQVDSQVTMMFWYRQQPGQSLTLIATANQGSEATYESGFVIDKFPISRPNLTFSTLTVSNMSPEDSSIYLCSVESRQPGANVLTFGAGSRLTVL.

Concerning this clone: The read comes to an end 3 residues before the CDR3 does, leaving the germline J gene to fill in the end. V gene TRBV5-6 combines with J gene TRBJ2-2, with 10 bases that match TRBD1. Looked up from germline, CDR1 is SGHDT and CDR2 is YYEEEE. This CDR3 contains 15 residues. The CDR3 reads CASSRTGGTNEKLFF. The CDR3 DNA, read in part, is TGTGCCAGCAGCCGGACAGGGGGAACTAATGAAAAG.

On this clone: The observed sequence ends 3 residues before the CDR3 terminus, with the missing tail filled in from the germline J gene. The chain combines TRBV5-1 with TRBJ2-7, with no clear D. The germline V and J ends were trimmed by 0 bases and 3 bases, with 7 bases remaining between them. The CDR3 length is 13 residues. Germline V gene lookup returns CDR1 SGHRS and CDR2 YFSETQ. CDR3 sequence: CASSLGALYEQYF. The sequenced part of the CDR3 DNA is TGCGCCAGCAGCTTGGGGGCCCTCTACGAG.